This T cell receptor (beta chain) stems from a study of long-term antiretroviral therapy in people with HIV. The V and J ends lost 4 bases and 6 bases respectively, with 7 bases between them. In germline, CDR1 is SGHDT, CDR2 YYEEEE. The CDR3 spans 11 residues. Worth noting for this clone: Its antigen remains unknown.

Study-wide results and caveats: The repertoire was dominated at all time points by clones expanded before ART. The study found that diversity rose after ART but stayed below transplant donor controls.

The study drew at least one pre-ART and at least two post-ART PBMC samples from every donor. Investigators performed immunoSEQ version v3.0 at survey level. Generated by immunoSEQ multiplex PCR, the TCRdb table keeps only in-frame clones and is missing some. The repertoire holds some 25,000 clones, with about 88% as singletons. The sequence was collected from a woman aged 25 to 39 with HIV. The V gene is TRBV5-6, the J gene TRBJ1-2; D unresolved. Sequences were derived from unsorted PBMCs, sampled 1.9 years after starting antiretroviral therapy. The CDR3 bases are TGTGCCAGCAGCCAGAGCGATGGCTACACCTTC. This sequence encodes CASSQSDGYTF. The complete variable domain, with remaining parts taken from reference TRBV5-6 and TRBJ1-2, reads DAGVTQSPTHLIKTRGQQVTLRCSPKSGHDTVSWYQQALGQGPQFIFQYYEEEERQRGNFPDRFSGHQFPNYSSELNVNALLLGDSALYLCASSQSDGYTFGSGTRLTVV.